Presented here are 27 T cell receptor beta chains from one specimen sequenced in a study of shared clonotypes between healthy human individuals. Terminally differentiated effector memory CD45RA+ cells were left out of the naive CD8 fraction, which was CD45RO-negative and positively selected for CCR7. Clones were sequenced by immunoSEQ multiplex PCR, and TCRdb holds only the in-frame ones, with some missing. The sample has hundreds of thousands of clones, roughly 96% seen once. The specimen was naive CD8+ T cells sorted from blood. The origin of the receptors is a woman younger than 45 in good health.

The V and J genes are TRBV4-1 and TRBJ2-3; TRBD2 matches at 9 bases. The CDR3 contains 16 residues. The germline gives CDR1 MGHRA, CDR2 YSYEKL. V was pared by 4 bases and J by 2 bases, with 7 bases of the junction left unmatched. In nucleotides, the CDR3 is TGCGCCAGCAGCCGGCTGACTAGCGGAGCCACAGATACGCAGTATTTT. Amino acid sequence: CASSRLTSGATDTQYF.

The chain combines TRBV19 with TRBJ2-5, with 11 bases identical to TRBD2. The CDR3 is 18 residues long. Germline V gives CDR1 LNHDA, CDR2 SQIVND (reference sequence). V lost 5 bases, J lost 1 base, and 12 bases stayed unmatched. The CDR3: CASSAKGPSGRPQETQYF. CDR3 nucleotide sequence: TGTGCCAGTAGTGCAAAGGGCCCTAGCGGGAGGCCCCAAGAGACCCAGTACTTC.

This rearrangement joins TRBV28 to TRBJ2-6; D not resolved. The CDR3 is 17 residues long. In germline, CDR1 is MDHEN, CDR2 SYDVKM. V lost 6 bases and J lost 4, with 19 bases in between. The DNA for the CDR3 is TGTGCCAGCAGCCGCGTCGACCTGGCCGCCGGGGCCAACGTCCTGACTTTC. It encodes CASSRVDLAAGANVLTF.

This rearrangement joins TRBV5-1 to TRBJ2-7; possibly TRBD1 for D (5 bases). Germline lookup yields CDR1 SGHRS and CDR2 YFSETQ. V was pared by 1 base and J by 0 bases, with 11 bases between. The CDR3 is made up of 15 amino acids. For the CDR3, the DNA is TGCGCCAGCAGCTTGTTTGGGCAGGGCTCCTACGAGCAGTACTTC. The encoded protein is CASSLFGQGSYEQYF.

The genes are TRBV29-1 and TRBJ1-1; 9 bases align to TRBD1. Germline V gene sequence: CDR1 SQVTM, CDR2 ANQGSEA. Losses at the gene ends were 6 bases for V and 1 base for J; bases not matched to a gene: 3. The CDR3 covers 13 residues. This CDR3 is CSVEGQGNTEAFF. CDR3 bases: TGCAGCGTCGAGGGACAGGGGAACACTGAAGCTTTCTTT.

The chain recombines TRBV5-5 with TRBJ2-7, with 7 nucleotides matching TRBD1. This CDR3 is built from 14 residues. Germline lookup yields CDR1 SGHKS and CDR2 YYEKEE (reference sequence). Trimming removed 2 bases from V and 1 base from J; junction bases left unmatched: 3. This chain's CDR3 is CASSFPGQSYEQYF. CDR3 nucleotides: TGTGCCAGCAGCTTCCCGGGACAGTCCTACGAGCAGTACTTC.

The rearrangement uses TRBV7-3 and TRBJ2-1; 7 nucleotides line up with TRBD2. The length of the CDR3 is 15 residues. The germline V gene encodes CDR1 SGHTA and CDR2 FQGTGA. V shed 1 base and J 8 bases; nucleotides not matched to a gene: 8. The CDR3 loop reads CASSLIGGSSDEQFF. The CDR3, as DNA: TGTGCCAGCAGCTTAATTGGCGGGAGTTCCGATGAGCAGTTCTTC.

V is TRBV30 and J is TRBJ2-5, with 9 bases lining up with TRBD1. After removal of 1 base from V and 5 bases from J, the junction contained 8 bases not matched to a gene. CDR1 is GTSNPN, CDR2 SVGIG, per germline (reference sequence). The CDR3 contains 15 residues. In DNA, the CDR3 is TGTGCCTGGAGTGAGCTAGACAGGGGGTTGGAGACCCAGTACTTC. This gives the protein CAWSELDRGLETQYF.

The genes are TRBV27 and TRBJ2-1; D ambiguous. The CDR3 runs to 15 residues. Germline loops: CDR1 MNHEY, CDR2 SMNVEV (reference sequence). V lost 2 bases to trimming and J lost 1 base, with 9 bases between them. The CDR3 DNA sequence: TGTGCCAGCAGTTTAATGCGGAATTCCTACAATGAGCAGTTCTTC. Its translation: CASSLMRNSYNEQFF.

V usage is TRBV19 and J usage is TRBJ2-1; TRBD2 matches at 14 bases. The V and J ends lost 4 bases and 0 bases, in that order; junction bases with no gene match: 14. The CDR3 runs 21 residues. Germline lookup yields CDR1 LNHDA and CDR2 SQIVND (reference sequence). CDR3 in DNA: TGTGCCAGTAGTAAACCTACCCCCGGGACTAGCGGGAGTGGCTCCTACAATGAGCAGTTCTTC. Translation: CASSKPTPGTSGSGSYNEQFF.

The V gene is TRBV7-9, the J gene TRBJ2-7; D remains ambiguous. The CDR3 extends over 13 amino acids. V lost 2 bases, J lost 6 bases, and 11 bases lay in between. In germline, CDR1 is SEHNR, CDR2 FQNEAQ (reference sequence). CDR3 DNA: TGTGCCAGCAGCTTAACCGAATCCCCCGAGCAGTACTTC. It codes for CASSLTESPEQYF.

This chain joins TRBV9 and TRBJ2-1; perhaps TRBD1 as D (6 bases). The CDR3 spans 15 residues. Germline-derived CDR1 and CDR2 are SGDLS and YYNGEE. The V end lost 0 bases, the J end lost 8 bases, and 15 bases lay between the germline ends. CDR3: CASSVEGRGIDEQFF. The CDR3 bases are TGTGCCAGCAGCGTAGAGGGCAGGGGCATCGATGAGCAGTTCTTC. Based on the CDR3 plus reference TRBV9 and TRBJ2-1, the full variable domain is DSGVTQTPKHLITATGQRVTLRCSPRSGDLSVYWYQQSLDQGLQFLIQYYNGEERAKGNILERFSAQQFPDLHSELNLSSLELGDSALYFCASSVEGRGIDEQFFGPGTRLTVL.

V gene TRBV5-1 combines with J gene TRBJ2-2; D tentatively fits TRBD1 or TRBD2 (6 bases each). From germline, CDR1 is SGHRS and CDR2 YFSETQ. The CDR3 spans 14 residues. The germline V and J ends were trimmed by 5 bases and 7 bases, with 15 bases remaining between them. The CDR3 loop is CASRTRGYGGELFF. CDR3 DNA: TGCGCCAGCAGGACTAGGGGGTATGGCGGGGAGCTGTTTTTT.

As concerns this clone: Other nucleotide sequences from this sample produce the same CDR3. The chain is built from TRBV27 and TRBJ2-7; D unresolved. This CDR3 is 13 amino acids long. Germline assignment: CDR1 MNHEY and CDR2 SMNVEV (reference sequence). The V end was cut by 0 bases, the J end by 2 bases, with 5 bases between. The CDR3 spells CASSLSGAYEQYF. The DNA for the CDR3 is TGTGCCAGCAGTTTATCAGGAGCCTACGAGCAGTACTTC.

This chain links TRBV7-8 with TRBJ2-7; 9 bases agree with TRBD2. Germline CDR1 and CDR2: SGHVS and FQNEAQ. The CDR3 extends over 14 amino acids. The junction had 4 bases not matched to a gene; V was cut back by 7 bases and J by 0 bases. The CDR3 is CASTTSGSSYEQYF. The CDR3 DNA follows: TGTGCCAGCACGACTAGCGGAAGCTCCTACGAGCAGTACTTC. Variable domain in full (rest from reference TRBV7-8 and TRBJ2-7): GAGVSQSPRYKVAKRGQDVALRCDPISGHVSLFWYQQALGQGPEFLTYFQNEAQLDKSGLPSDRFFAERPEGSVSTLKIQRTQQEDSAVYLCASTTSGSSYEQYFGPGTRLTVT.

The V and J genes are TRBV6-5 and TRBJ2-5; D uncertain. The germline V gene encodes CDR1 MNHEY and CDR2 SVGAGI. CDR3 size: 14 residues. The V end lost 9 bases, the J end lost 2 bases, and 16 bases lay between the germline ends. CDR3 region: CASNLGVGQETQYF. The CDR3 nucleotides are TGTGCCAGTAACCTAGGCGTGGGTCAAGAGACCCAGTACTTC.

The gene calls are TRBV5-1 and TRBJ2-5; 7 bases align to TRBD1. This CDR3 contains 17 residues. The germline V gene has CDR1 SGHRS and CDR2 YFSETQ. With V trimmed by 0 bases and J by 3 bases, 11 bases remained unmatched. The CDR3 sequence: CASSLGNRQGLKETQYF. The CDR3 coding sequence is TGCGCCAGCAGCTTGGGGAATAGACAGGGCTTGAAAGAGACCCAGTACTTC.

The chain couples TRBV29-1 to TRBJ2-1; TRBD1 is a possible D gene (6 bases). V lost 0 bases, J lost 8 bases, and 23 bases lay in between. Germline assignment: CDR1 SQVTM and CDR2 ANQGSEA. This CDR3 spans 17 amino acids. The CDR3 bases are TGCAGCGTTGAAGATCAATTGGCCGACAGACAGGCCGATGAGCAGTTCTTC. Translated, it gives CSVEDQLADRQADEQFF.

This chain uses TRBV7-3 with TRBJ2-3; D call uncertain. The V end was cut by 1 base, the J end by 0 bases, with 2 bases between. Germline V gene sequence: CDR1 SGHTA, CDR2 FQGTGA. This CDR3 has 13 amino acids. CDR3 protein: CASSLISTDTQYF. In DNA form, the CDR3 reads TGTGCCAGCAGCTTAATCAGCACAGATACGCAGTATTTT.

The gene calls are TRBV4-1 and TRBJ2-5; D may correspond to TRBD1 or TRBD2 (5 bases each). V lost 2 bases, J lost 6 bases, and 16 bases lay in between. This CDR3 comprises 15 residues. The germline CDR1 and CDR2 sequences are MGHRA and YSYEKL. This CDR3 reads CASSQTRDPRKTQYF. The CDR3 DNA is TGCGCCAGCAGCCAAACCCGGGACCCTCGAAAGACCCAGTACTTC.

V usage is TRBV29-1 and J usage is TRBJ2-5; 7 nucleotides line up with TRBD2. The V gene end was trimmed by 5 bases and the J gene end by 5 bases; junction bases not matched to a gene: 14. The germline V gene has CDR1 SQVTM and CDR2 ANQGSEA. The CDR3 consists of 15 residues. The CDR3 nucleotides are TGCAGCGTTCTGGGCGGGAGAGTAGGTTACGAGACCCAGTACTTC. Translated, it gives CSVLGGRVGYETQYF.

CDR3 sequence reads: CASSLLWYNEQFF. The CDR3 bases are TGTGCCAGCAGCTTGTTGTGGTACAATGAGCAGTTCTTC. V and J are TRBV5-8 and TRBJ2-1; D gene unclear. Germline-derived CDR1 and CDR2 are SGHTS and YDEGEE. V was shortened by 1 base and J by 4 bases, with 6 bases between the two germline ends. CDR3 size: 13 residues. The variable domain in full, completed from reference TRBV5-8 and TRBJ2-1, reads EAGVTQSPTHLIKTRGQQATLRCSPISGHTSVYWYQQALGLGLQFLLWYDEGEERNRGNFPPRFSGRQFPNYSSELNVNALELEDSALYLCASSLLWYNEQFFGPGTRLTVL.

CDR3 region: CASSLYPTGGNGYTF. CDR3 nucleotides: TGTGCCAGCAGTTTATACCCTACAGGGGGGAATGGCTACACCTTC. The chain joins TRBV28 to TRBJ1-2, with 8 bases that match TRBD1. The V segment lost 1 base and the J segment 6 bases; nucleotides outside the gene matches: 7. Germline assignment: CDR1 MDHEN and CDR2 SYDVKM. The CDR3 has 15 amino acids.

The chain carries TRBV13 and TRBJ1-2; 7 bases are shared with TRBD1. This CDR3 has 13 residues. Germline V lookup: CDR1 PRHDT, CDR2 FYEKMQ (reference sequence). The junction had 5 bases not matched to a gene; V was cut back by 6 bases and J by 4 bases. CDR3 amino acids: CASRPGGSYGYTF. Written as DNA, the CDR3 is TGTGCCAGCAGACCAGGGGGTAGCTATGGCTACACCTTC.

V and J are TRBV7-3 and TRBJ2-2; D is unclear. V lost 5 bases and J 4 bases, leaving 17 bases between the germline ends. From germline, CDR1 is SGHTA and CDR2 FQGTGA. The CDR3 is 16 residues long. The CDR3 coding sequence is TGTGCCAGCAGCCCGGAAGGACGGTTTGGCACCGGGGAGCTGTTTTTT. This gives the protein CASSPEGRFGTGELFF.

The chain employs TRBV6-5 and TRBJ2-1; a possible D gene is TRBD1 (5 bases). The CDR3 totals 14 residues. Trimming took off 4 bases at V and 5 bases at J, with 12 bases between the two ends. The germline CDR1 and CDR2 sequences are MNHEY and SVGAGI. The CDR3 sequence: CASSSTEFHNEQFF. The CDR3 DNA is TGTGCCAGCAGTTCGACAGAATTCCACAATGAGCAGTTCTTC.

Notes on this clone: At the DNA level, this CDR3 is encoded by other sequences in the same sample as well. J is TRBJ1-2 and V is TRBV27, with 9 positions matching TRBD1. V shed 6 bases, J shed 4 bases, and the junction held 6 bases outside the gene matches. Germline CDR1 reads MNHEY; CDR2 reads SMNVEV (reference sequence). CDR3 length: 14 residues. CDR3 DNA sequence: TGTGCCAGCAGCTTCACAGGGGGCTCCTATGGCTACACCTTC. The encoded protein is CASSFTGGSYGYTF.